This T cell receptor beta chain derives from a study of cytomegalovirus exposure and HLA in healthy donors. Trimming pared 3 bases from V and 8 bases from J, leaving 10 bases between. CDR1 and CDR2 from the germline V gene are SEHNR and FQNEAQ (reference sequence). This CDR3 is 12 amino acids long. PCR primers comprised 60 Vbeta and 13 Jbeta primers. Profiled with immunoSEQ multiplex PCR; TCRdb holds only in-frame clones, not every one. The repertoire holds 130,000 or so clones, with around 83% as singletons. The source is a woman in her twenties or thirties in good health and CMV-seropositive. Material for sequencing was PBMCs. This sequence joins TRBV7-9 and TRBJ1-1; D may be TRBD1 (6 bases). The chain's CDR3 is CASSFSDREAFF. Written as DNA, the CDR3 is TGTGCCAGCAGCTTTTCCGACAGGGAAGCTTTCTTT. Complete variable domain (other parts from reference TRBV7-9 and TRBJ1-1): DTGVSQNPRHKITKRGQNVTFRCDPISEHNRLYWYRQTLGQGPEFLTYFQNEAQLEKSRLLSDRFSAERPKGSFSTLEIQRTEQGDSAMYLCASSFSDREAFFGQGTRLTVV.